The next 29 T cell receptor beta chains were all read from a single sample in a study of vaccination effects on CD4 cells after COVID-19. Repertoires were generated with immunoSEQ multiplex PCR, while TCRdb's copy carries only in-frame clones and drops some. The table has 28,000 or so clones, approximately 76% seen once. Which antigens these TCRs recognize remains unknown. Viral peptide pool expansion of antigen-specific CD4+ T cells preceded sequencing in the ViraFEST assay. The culture ran for 9 to 11 days, and then CD4+ T cells were isolated. According to the study, vaccine recipients showed no prior SARS-CoV-2 infection and negative nucleocapsid antibodies. Sequenced here: CD4+ T cells from PBMCs cultured with SARS-CoV-2 spike peptides, sampled before COVID-19 vaccination. The receptor source for this set is a human donor who received a COVID-19 vaccine.

This chain uses TRBV9 with TRBJ2-1; 9 bases align to TRBD2. The V gene's germline CDR1 is SGDLS and CDR2 YYNGEE. This CDR3 has 15 residues. Trimming at V came to 3 bases and at J to 4 bases, leaving 5 bases not matched to a gene. The CDR3 protein is CASSELAGAYNEQFF. The CDR3, as DNA: TGTGCCAGCAGCGAGTTAGCGGGAGCTTACAATGAGCAGTTCTTC.

The genes are TRBV5-1 and TRBJ1-2, with TRBD1 matching 8 bases. The germline V gene encodes CDR1 SGHRS and CDR2 YFSETQ. This CDR3 is 13 amino acids long. The V gene end was trimmed by 4 bases and the J gene end by 7 bases; junction bases not matched to a gene: 6. In nucleotides, the CDR3 is TGCGCCAGCAGCCATGGACAGGGAGGTGGCTACACCTTC. Protein product: CASSHGQGGGYTF.

This clone has only a few counts. The V and J genes are TRBV2 and TRBJ2-2; 13 nucleotides line up with TRBD2. The CDR3 covers 15 residues. Unmatched junction bases numbered 8, after V lost 9 bases and J lost 7 bases. Germline V gene lookup returns CDR1 SNHLY and CDR2 FYNNEI. CDR3 sequence: CASGTSGVVGGELFF. DNA for the CDR3: TGTGCCAGTGGGACTAGCGGGGTCGTCGGCGGGGAGCTGTTTTTT. The whole variable domain, remainder taken from reference TRBV2 and TRBJ2-2, is EPEVTQTPSHQVTQMGQEVILRCVPISNHLYFYWYRQILGQKVEFLVSFYNNEISEKSEIFDDQFSVERPDGSNFTLKIRSTKLEDSAMYFCASGTSGVVGGELFFGEGSRLTVL.

V is TRBV23-1 and J is TRBJ2-7; 9 bases are a match to TRBD1. TRBV23-1 is an ORF, and what it does is uncertain. The CDR3 has 13 amino acids. The V gene end was trimmed by 7 bases and the J gene end by 3 bases; junction bases not matched to a gene: 4. The CDR3 spells CASTRTGVYEQYF. The CDR3 nucleotides are TGCGCCAGCACCCGGACAGGGGTCTACGAGCAGTACTTC.

This chain links TRBV6-5 with TRBJ2-3; D perhaps matches TRBD2 (6 bases). Trimming took 7 bases from V and 1 from J, leaving 9 bases between them. Germline V gene sequence: CDR1 MNHEY, CDR2 SVGAGI. This CDR3 is 13 amino acids long. The CDR3 spells CASTGDRTDTQYF. The CDR3 DNA is TGTGCCAGCACGGGGGACCGCACAGATACGCAGTATTTT.

The J gene is TRBJ2-7, the V gene TRBV6-5; tentatively, D is TRBD2 (5 bases). V gave up 6 bases and J gave up 2 bases, with 11 bases separating them. The V gene's germline CDR1 is MNHEY and CDR2 SVGAGI. This CDR3 is built from 13 residues. CDR3 sequence: CASRYGSTYEQYF. Written as DNA, the CDR3 is TGTGCCAGCAGATATGGGAGTACCTACGAGCAGTACTTC.

The chain joins TRBV5-4 to TRBJ2-3; 7 bases map to TRBD1. With 3 bases clipped from V and 3 bases from J, the junction kept 4 bases outside the gene matches. This CDR3 is 14 amino acids long. Germline assignment: CDR1 SGHNT and CDR2 YYREEE (reference sequence). The CDR3 coding sequence is TGTGCCAGCAGCTCGGGACAGACAACAGATACGCAGTATTTT. It is translated as CASSSGQTTDTQYF. Full variable domain (missing parts from reference TRBV5-4 and TRBJ2-3): ETGVTQSPTHLIKTRGQQVTLRCSSQSGHNTVSWYQQALGQGPQFIFQYYREEENGRGNFPPRFSGLQFPNYSSELNVNALELDDSALYLCASSSGQTTDTQYFGPGTRLTVL.

This clone was counted between two and nine times. The J gene is TRBJ2-1, the V gene TRBV3-1 (or the pseudogene TRBV3-2); possible D gene TRBD2, 5 bases. V dropped 3 bases and J dropped 10 bases, with 13 bases sitting between them. Germline V lookup: CDR1 LGHDT, CDR2 YNNKEL (reference sequence). CDR3 length equals 13 residues. The chain's CDR3 is CASSQNGGGEQFF. The CDR3 DNA is TGTGCCAGCAGCCAGAATGGCGGCGGGGAGCAGTTCTTC.

This clone was counted once. The chain employs TRBV4-1 and TRBJ2-2; D gene uncertain. Germline V CDR1 and CDR2: MGHRA, YSYEKL. CDR3 length: 13 residues. Between the trimmed V and J ends, which lost 3 bases and 6 bases, there was a span of 8 bases. The CDR3 bases are TGCGCCAGCAGCCACCTAGGATCCGGGGAGCTGTTTTTT. The encoded protein is CASSHLGSGELFF.

The genes are TRBV11-2 and TRBJ2-5; possibly TRBD2 for D (5 bases). This CDR3 has 14 amino acids. The germline V gene has CDR1 SGHAT and CDR2 FQNNGV. V was trimmed by 1 base and J by 8 bases, leaving 14 bases between them. Here the CDR3 reads CASSLGRIGDTQYF. CDR3 nucleotides: TGTGCCAGCAGCTTAGGAAGGATCGGGGATACCCAGTACTTC.

The J gene is TRBJ1-1, the V gene TRBV21-1; the D call TRBD1 from the table was never checked on the DNA. TRBV21-1 is shown as a pseudogene. CDR3 length: 17 residues. The chain's CDR3 is CASSLQGARGMNTEAFF. The CDR3 DNA follows: TGTGCCAGCAGCTTACAGGGGGCGCGTGGTATGAACACTGAAGCTTTCTTT.

The rearrangement links TRBV5-6 to TRBJ1-6; D remains unclear. The germline V gene encodes CDR1 SGHDT and CDR2 YYEEEE. The CDR3 is 14 amino acids. V shed 4 bases and J shed 11 bases, with 16 bases lying between them. CDR3 loop: CASSLTDNGPPLHF. In nucleotides, the CDR3 is TGTGCCAGCAGCCTGACGGATAATGGACCACCCCTCCACTTT.

This clone was observed a single time. The CDR3 is CASSYGTSGGGEQYF. For the CDR3, the DNA is TGTGCCAGCAGCTACGGGACTAGCGGGGGGGGCGAGCAGTACTTC. The rearrangement joins TRBV6-6 to TRBJ2-7; 16 nucleotides line up with TRBD2. There are 15 residues in the CDR3. The trim removed 6 bases at V and 6 bases at J, leaving 5 bases unmatched. In germline, CDR1 is MNHNY, CDR2 SVGAGI (reference sequence).

This sequence joins TRBV12-3 or TRBV12-4 and TRBJ1-1; no definite D call. The CDR3 is 13 amino acids. V was trimmed by 4 bases and J by 2 bases, leaving 8 bases between them. The CDR3 bases are TGTGCCAGCAGTTGGAAACAAAACACTGAAGCTTTCTTT. Protein: CASSWKQNTEAFF.

The rearrangement joins TRBV11-2 to TRBJ2-7; 11 bases agree with TRBD1. CDR3 size: 16 residues. Germline assignment: CDR1 SGHAT and CDR2 FQNNGV. V lost 3 bases and J lost 3; bases outside the gene matches: 7. DNA of the CDR3: TGTGCCAGCAGCTTTACGGTGGGACAGGGGGGCTACGAGCAGTACTTC. Protein: CASSFTVGQGGYEQYF.

This sequence joins TRBV5-6 and TRBJ1-2, with no clear D. With 7 bases removed from V and 4 bases from J, the gap between germline ends came to 14 bases. CDR3 length: 13 amino acids. In germline, CDR1 is SGHDT, CDR2 YYEEEE. CDR3 region: CASGDAVSYGYTF. CDR3 sequence (DNA): TGTGCCAGCGGTGACGCAGTGTCCTATGGCTACACCTTC.

The chain couples TRBV6-5 to TRBJ1-1, with D perhaps TRBD1 (5 bases). The CDR3 consists of 13 residues. Between the trimmed V and J ends, which lost 6 bases and 0 bases, there was a span of 8 bases. In germline, CDR1 is MNHEY, CDR2 SVGAGI. The CDR3 sequence: CASSREMNTEAFF. In nucleotides, the CDR3 is TGTGCCAGCAGCAGGGAAATGAACACTGAAGCTTTCTTT.

The CDR3: CASSLGGVTEAFF. In DNA form, the CDR3 reads TGTGCCAGCAGTCTAGGGGGGGTGACTGAAGCTTTCTTT. V is TRBV6-2 or TRBV6-3 and J is TRBJ1-1; maybe TRBD1 (6 bases). CDR3 length equals 13 residues. Per germline, CDR1 MNHEY and CDR2 SVGEGT. Trimming removed 5 bases at V and 5 bases at J, with 12 bases between.

The V call is TRBV11-1, the J call TRBJ1-2; TRBD1 aligns across 10 bases. The CDR3 totals 16 residues. Germline V CDR1 and CDR2: SGHAT, FQDESV (reference sequence). The V and J ends lost 4 bases and 0 bases, in that order; junction bases with no gene match: 5. Written as DNA, the CDR3 is TGTGCCAGCAGCTACGGGACAGGGGTTACTAACTATGGCTACACCTTC. This codes for CASSYGTGVTNYGYTF.

The rearrangement joins TRBV25-1 to TRBJ1-3; D ambiguous. The CDR3 extends over 13 amino acids. Germline loops: CDR1 MGHDK, CDR2 SYGVNS. Deletions cut 8 bases from V and 8 bases from J, with 16 bases between. The CDR3 DNA follows: TGTGCCAGCGGCCGGCCGGGATGGGACACCATATATTTT. Amino acids: CASGRPGWDTIYF.

In DNA, the CDR3 is TGTGCCAGTAGTATGGGCACAGATACGCAGTATTTT. This sequence encodes CASSMGTDTQYF. The rearrangement links TRBV19 to TRBJ2-3; D not resolved. CDR1 LNHDA and CDR2 SQIVND come from the germline V gene (reference sequence). The CDR3 loop spans 12 amino acids. Trimming removed 3 bases from V and 1 base from J, with 2 bases in between.

This clone was observed a single time. This chain uses TRBV24-1 with TRBJ2-2, with TRBD1 matching 8 bases. J was trimmed by 5 bases and V by 3 bases; bases with no gene match: 10. This CDR3 is built from 17 residues. Germline CDR1 reads KGHDR; CDR2 reads SFDVKD. CDR3: CATSDRPGQEGTGELFF. The CDR3 region has the DNA TGTGCCACCAGTGATCGACCGGGACAGGAGGGGACCGGGGAGCTGTTTTTT.

Only a few counts were recorded for this clone. The chain links TRBV29-1 to TRBJ1-5, with D possibly being TRBD1 (6 bases). The V end was cut by 4 bases, the J end by 3 bases, with 7 bases between. The V gene's germline CDR1 is SQVTM and CDR2 ANQGSEA. This CDR3 is built from 12 residues. The CDR3, as DNA: TGCAGCGTTGGGACAGCCAATCAGCCCCAGCATTTT. Its translation: CSVGTANQPQHF.

This rearrangement joins TRBV6-6 to TRBJ2-3, with 15 bases identical to TRBD2. Per germline, CDR1 MNHNY and CDR2 SVGAGI (reference sequence). The CDR3 is made up of 16 amino acids. The V gene end was trimmed by 8 bases and the J gene end by 0 bases; junction bases not matched to a gene: 3. In DNA, the CDR3 is TGTGCCAGCCGGACTAGCGGGGGGGGTAGCACAGATACGCAGTATTTT. It is translated as CASRTSGGGSTDTQYF.

The chain carries TRBV30 and TRBJ1-4; D is ambiguous. With 5 bases removed from V and 5 bases from J, the gap between germline ends came to 9 bases. Germline values: CDR1 GTSNPN, CDR2 SVGIG (reference sequence). The CDR3 length is 12 residues. CDR3 DNA sequence: TGTGCCTGGGGGATGTCCAATGAAAAACTGTTTTTT. Its protein product is CAWGMSNEKLFF.

The genes are TRBV7-7 and TRBJ2-1; D is unresolved. Germline values: CDR1 SSHAT, CDR2 FNYEAQ (reference sequence). This CDR3 has 16 amino acids. V was pared by 5 bases and J by 1 base, with 15 bases between. Here the CDR3 reads CASSPGRLLSYNEQFF. The CDR3 DNA is TGTGCCAGCAGCCCGGGCCGCCTCCTTTCCTACAATGAGCAGTTCTTC.

The chain recombines TRBV19 with TRBJ2-5; 15 positions match TRBD2. J lost 2 bases, V lost 10 bases, and 5 bases had no gene match. The V gene's germline CDR1 is LNHDA and CDR2 SQIVND (reference sequence). This CDR3 has 15 amino acids. The CDR3 loop is CATRTSGGDQETQYF. The CDR3 coding sequence is TGTGCCACTAGGACTAGCGGGGGGGATCAAGAGACCCAGTACTTC.

CDR3 sequence reads: CASSYTLDSGMFLDTQYF. As DNA, the CDR3 is TGTGCCAGCAGTTATACATTGGACAGTGGTATGTTTTTGGATACGCAGTATTTT. This chain joins TRBV9 and TRBJ2-3, with a weak D call TRBD1 (6 bases). The germline V gene encodes CDR1 SGDLS and CDR2 YYNGEE. V was trimmed by 5 bases and J by 6 bases, leaving 28 bases between them. The CDR3 is made up of 18 amino acids.

This clone was seen a few times. CDR3 sequence (DNA): TGCGCCAGCAGCCGGATGGGCCAGGGGACCTATGGCTACACCTTC. Protein: CASSRMGQGTYGYTF. The chain is built from TRBV4-1 and TRBJ1-2; maybe TRBD1 (6 bases). Trimming cost V 4 bases and J 4 bases, with 16 bases left between them. The CDR3 is 15 residues long. The germline V gene encodes CDR1 MGHRA and CDR2 YSYEKL.